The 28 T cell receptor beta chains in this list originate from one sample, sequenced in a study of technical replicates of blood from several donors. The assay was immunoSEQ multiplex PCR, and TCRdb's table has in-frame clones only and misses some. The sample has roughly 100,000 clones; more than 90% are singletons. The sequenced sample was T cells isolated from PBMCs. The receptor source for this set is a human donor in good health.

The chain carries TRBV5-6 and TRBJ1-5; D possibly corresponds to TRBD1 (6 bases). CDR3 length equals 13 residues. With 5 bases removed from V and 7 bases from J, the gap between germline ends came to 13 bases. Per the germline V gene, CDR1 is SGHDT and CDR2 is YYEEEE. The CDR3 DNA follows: TGTGCCAGCAGTGGACAGCAGGGGCAGCCCCAGCATTTT. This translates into CASSGQQGQPQHF.

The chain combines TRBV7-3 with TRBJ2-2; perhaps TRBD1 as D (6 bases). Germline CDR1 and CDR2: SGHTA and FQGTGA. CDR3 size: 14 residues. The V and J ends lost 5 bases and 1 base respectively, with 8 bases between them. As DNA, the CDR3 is TGTGCCAGCAGCGCCAGGGGGAACACCGGGGAGCTGTTTTTT. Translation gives CASSARGNTGELFF.

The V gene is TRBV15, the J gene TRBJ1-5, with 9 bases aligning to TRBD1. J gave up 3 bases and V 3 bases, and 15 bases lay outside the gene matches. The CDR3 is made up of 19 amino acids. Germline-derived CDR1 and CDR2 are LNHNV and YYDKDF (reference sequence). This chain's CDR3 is CATSSIYSGTGSYNQPQHF. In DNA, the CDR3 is TGTGCCACCAGCAGTATCTATTCCGGGACAGGGAGTTACAATCAGCCCCAGCATTTT.

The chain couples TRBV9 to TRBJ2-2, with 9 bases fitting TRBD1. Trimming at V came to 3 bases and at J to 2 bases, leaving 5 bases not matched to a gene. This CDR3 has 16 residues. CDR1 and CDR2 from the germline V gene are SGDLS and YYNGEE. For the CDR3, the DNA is TGTGCCAGCAGCGATCCGGGACAGGGCAACACCGGGGAGCTGTTTTTT. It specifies CASSDPGQGNTGELFF.

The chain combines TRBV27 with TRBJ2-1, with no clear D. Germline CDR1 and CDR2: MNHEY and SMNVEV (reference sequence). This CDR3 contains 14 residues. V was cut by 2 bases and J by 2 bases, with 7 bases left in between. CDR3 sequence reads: CASSLGLAYNEQFF. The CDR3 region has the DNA TGTGCCAGCAGTTTAGGTCTAGCCTACAATGAGCAGTTCTTC.

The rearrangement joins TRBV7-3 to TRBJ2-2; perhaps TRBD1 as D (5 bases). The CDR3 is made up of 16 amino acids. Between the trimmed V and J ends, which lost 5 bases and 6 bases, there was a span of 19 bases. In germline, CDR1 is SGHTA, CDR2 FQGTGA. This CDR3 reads CASSIQVSGYPGELFF. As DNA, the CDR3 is TGTGCCAGCAGCATACAGGTCTCAGGGTATCCCGGGGAGCTGTTTTTT.

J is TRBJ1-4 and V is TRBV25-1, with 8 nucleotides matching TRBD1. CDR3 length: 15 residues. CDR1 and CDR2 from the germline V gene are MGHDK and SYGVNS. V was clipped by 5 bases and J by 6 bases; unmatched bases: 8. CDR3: CASSSRTGSHEKLFF. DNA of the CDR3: TGTGCCAGCAGTTCTCGGACAGGGTCGCATGAAAAACTGTTTTTT.

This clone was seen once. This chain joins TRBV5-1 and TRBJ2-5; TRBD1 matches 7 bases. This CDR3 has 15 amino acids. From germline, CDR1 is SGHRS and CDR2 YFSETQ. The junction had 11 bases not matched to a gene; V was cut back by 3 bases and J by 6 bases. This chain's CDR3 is CASSSGQATGQTQYF. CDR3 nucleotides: TGCGCCAGCAGCTCCGGACAGGCCACGGGGCAGACCCAGTACTTC.

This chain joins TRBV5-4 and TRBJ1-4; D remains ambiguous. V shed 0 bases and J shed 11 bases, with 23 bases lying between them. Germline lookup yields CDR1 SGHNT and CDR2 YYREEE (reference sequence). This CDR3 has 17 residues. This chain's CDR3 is CASSLASSVEGASKLFF. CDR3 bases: TGTGCCAGCAGCTTGGCCAGTTCGGTGGAGGGAGCCTCTAAACTGTTTTTT.

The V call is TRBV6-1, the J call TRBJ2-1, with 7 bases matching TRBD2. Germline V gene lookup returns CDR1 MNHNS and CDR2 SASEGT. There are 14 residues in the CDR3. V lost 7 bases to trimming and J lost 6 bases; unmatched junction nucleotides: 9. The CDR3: CASTDWGGSNEQFF. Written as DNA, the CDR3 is TGTGCCAGCACCGACTGGGGAGGGTCCAATGAGCAGTTCTTC.

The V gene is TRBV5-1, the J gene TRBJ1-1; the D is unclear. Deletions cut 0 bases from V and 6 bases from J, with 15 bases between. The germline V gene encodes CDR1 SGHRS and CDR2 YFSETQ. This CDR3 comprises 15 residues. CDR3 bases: TGCGCCAGCAGCTTGGCCGAGACTGTGTCGCCTGAAGCTTTCTTT. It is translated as CASSLAETVSPEAFF. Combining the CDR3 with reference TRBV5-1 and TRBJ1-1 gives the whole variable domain KAGVTQTPRYLIKTRGQQVTLSCSPISGHRSVSWYQQTPGQGLQFLFEYFSETQRNKGNFPGRFSGRQFSNSRSEMNVSTLELGDSALYLCASSLAETVSPEAFFGQGTRLTVV.

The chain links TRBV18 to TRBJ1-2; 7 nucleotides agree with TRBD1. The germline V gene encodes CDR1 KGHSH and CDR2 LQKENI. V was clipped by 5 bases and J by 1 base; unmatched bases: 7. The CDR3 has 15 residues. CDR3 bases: TGTGCCAGCTCAGGGACAGCGACCAATAACTATGGCTACACCTTC. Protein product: CASSGTATNNYGYTF.

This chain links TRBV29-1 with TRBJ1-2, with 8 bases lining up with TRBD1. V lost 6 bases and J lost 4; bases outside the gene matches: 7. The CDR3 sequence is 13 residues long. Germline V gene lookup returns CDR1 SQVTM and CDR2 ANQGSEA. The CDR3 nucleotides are TGCAGCGTGAGGACAGGGTTGCTCTATGGCTACACCTTC. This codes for CSVRTGLLYGYTF.

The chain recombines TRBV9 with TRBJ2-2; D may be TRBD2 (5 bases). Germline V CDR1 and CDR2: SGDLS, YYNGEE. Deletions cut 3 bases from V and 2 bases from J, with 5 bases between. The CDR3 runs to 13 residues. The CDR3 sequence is CASSASNTGELFF. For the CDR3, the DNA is TGTGCCAGCAGCGCTAGCAACACCGGGGAGCTGTTTTTT.

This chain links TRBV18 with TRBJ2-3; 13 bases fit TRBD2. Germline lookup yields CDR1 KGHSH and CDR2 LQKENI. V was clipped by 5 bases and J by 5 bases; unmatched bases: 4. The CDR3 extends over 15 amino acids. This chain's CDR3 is CASSTGLAGVDTQYF. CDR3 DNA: TGTGCCAGCTCAACTGGACTAGCGGGGGTAGATACGCAGTATTTT.

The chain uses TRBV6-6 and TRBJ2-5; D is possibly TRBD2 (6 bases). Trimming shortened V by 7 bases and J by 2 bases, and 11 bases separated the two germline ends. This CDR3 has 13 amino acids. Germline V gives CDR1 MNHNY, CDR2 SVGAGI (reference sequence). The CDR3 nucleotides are TGTGCCAGCACTCGACTAGTTCAAGAGACCCAGTACTTC. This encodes CASTRLVQETQYF.

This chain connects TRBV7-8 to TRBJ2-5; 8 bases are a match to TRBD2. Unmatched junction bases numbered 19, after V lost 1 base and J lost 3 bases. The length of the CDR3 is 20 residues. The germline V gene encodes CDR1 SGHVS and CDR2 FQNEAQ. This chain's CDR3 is CASSLVSSGNFWRQEETQYF. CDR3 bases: TGTGCCAGCAGCTTAGTTAGTAGCGGGAATTTCTGGAGGCAGGAAGAGACCCAGTACTTC. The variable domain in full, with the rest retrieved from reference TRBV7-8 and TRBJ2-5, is GAGVSQSPRYKVAKRGQDVALRCDPISGHVSLFWYQQALGQGPEFLTYFQNEAQLDKSGLPSDRFFAERPEGSVSTLKIQRTQQEDSAVYLCASSLVSSGNFWRQEETQYFGPGTRLLVL.

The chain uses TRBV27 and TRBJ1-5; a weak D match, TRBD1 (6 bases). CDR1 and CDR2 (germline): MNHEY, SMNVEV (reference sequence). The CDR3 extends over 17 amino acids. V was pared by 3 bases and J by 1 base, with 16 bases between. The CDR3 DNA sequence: TGTGCCAGCAGTTTCTCTGGGGGCGGGGGAAGCAATCAGCCCCAGCATTTT. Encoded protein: CASSFSGGGGSNQPQHF.

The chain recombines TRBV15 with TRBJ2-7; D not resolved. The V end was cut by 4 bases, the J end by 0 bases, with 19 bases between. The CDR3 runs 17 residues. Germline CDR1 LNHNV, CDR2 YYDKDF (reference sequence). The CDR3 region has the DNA TGTGCCACCAGCATGGGTCTTGGCGGTTATAGCTCCTACGAGCAGTACTTC. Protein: CATSMGLGGYSSYEQYF.

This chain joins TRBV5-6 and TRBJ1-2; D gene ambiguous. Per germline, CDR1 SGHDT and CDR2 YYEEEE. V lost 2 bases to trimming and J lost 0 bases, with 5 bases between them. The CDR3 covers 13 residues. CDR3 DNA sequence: TGTGCCAGCAGCTTCCTAACTAACTATGGCTACACCTTC. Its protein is CASSFLTNYGYTF.

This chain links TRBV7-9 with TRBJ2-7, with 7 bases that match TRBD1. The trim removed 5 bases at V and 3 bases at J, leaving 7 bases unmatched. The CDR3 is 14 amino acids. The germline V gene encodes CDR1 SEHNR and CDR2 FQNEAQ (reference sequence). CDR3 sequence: CASSGSPGGYEQYF. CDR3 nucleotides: TGTGCCAGCAGCGGCAGTCCAGGGGGCTACGAGCAGTACTTC. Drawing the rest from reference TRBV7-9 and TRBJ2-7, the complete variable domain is DTGVSQNPRHKITKRGQNVTFRCDPISEHNRLYWYRQTLGQGPEFLTYFQNEAQLEKSRLLSDRFSAERPKGSFSTLEIQRTEQGDSAMYLCASSGSPGGYEQYFGPGTRLTVT.

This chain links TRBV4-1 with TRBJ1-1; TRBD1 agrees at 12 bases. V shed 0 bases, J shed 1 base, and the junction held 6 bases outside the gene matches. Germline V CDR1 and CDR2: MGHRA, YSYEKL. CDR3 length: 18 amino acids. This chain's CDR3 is CASSQEIGTGGTNTEAFF. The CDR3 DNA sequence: TGCGCCAGCAGCCAAGAGATAGGGACAGGGGGCACGAACACTGAAGCTTTCTTT.

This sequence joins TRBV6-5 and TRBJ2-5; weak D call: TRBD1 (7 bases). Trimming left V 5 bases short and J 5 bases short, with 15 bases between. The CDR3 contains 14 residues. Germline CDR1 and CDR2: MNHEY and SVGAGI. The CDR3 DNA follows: TGTGCCAGCAGTCGTCAGGGGGGACTGGAGACCCAGTACTTC. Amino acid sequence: CASSRQGGLETQYF.

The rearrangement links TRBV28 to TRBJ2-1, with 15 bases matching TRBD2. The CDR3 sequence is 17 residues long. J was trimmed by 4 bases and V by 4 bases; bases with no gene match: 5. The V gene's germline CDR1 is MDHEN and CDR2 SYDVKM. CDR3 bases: TGTGCCAGCAGTTCGGGACTAGCGGGAGGTTTGTACAATGAGCAGTTCTTC. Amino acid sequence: CASSSGLAGGLYNEQFF.

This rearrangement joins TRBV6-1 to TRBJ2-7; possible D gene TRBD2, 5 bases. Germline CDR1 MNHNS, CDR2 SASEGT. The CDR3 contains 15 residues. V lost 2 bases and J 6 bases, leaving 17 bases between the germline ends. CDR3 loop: CASSEYGAEPLEQYF. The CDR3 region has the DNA TGTGCCAGCAGTGAATACGGAGCGGAGCCGCTCGAGCAGTACTTC.

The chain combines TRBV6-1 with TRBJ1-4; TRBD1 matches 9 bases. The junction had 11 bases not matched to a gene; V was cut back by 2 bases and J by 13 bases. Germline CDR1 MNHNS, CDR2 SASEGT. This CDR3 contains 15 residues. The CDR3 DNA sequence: TGTGCCAGCAGTGAAAATTTCCGGGACAGGGCACTACTGTTTTTT. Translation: CASSENFRDRALLFF.

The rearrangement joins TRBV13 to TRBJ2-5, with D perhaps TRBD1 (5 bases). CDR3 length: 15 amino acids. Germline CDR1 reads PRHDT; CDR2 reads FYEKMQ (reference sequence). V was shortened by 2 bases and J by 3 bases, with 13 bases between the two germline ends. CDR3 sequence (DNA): TGTGCCAGCAGCTTAAGACAGACAGTTGAAGAGACCCAGTACTTC. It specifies CASSLRQTVEETQYF. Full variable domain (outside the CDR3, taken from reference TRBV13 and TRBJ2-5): AAGVIQSPRHLIKEKRETATLKCYPIPRHDTVYWYQQGPGQDPQFLISFYEKMQSDKGSIPDRFSAQQFSDYHSELNMSSLELGDSALYFCASSLRQTVEETQYFGPGTRLLVL.

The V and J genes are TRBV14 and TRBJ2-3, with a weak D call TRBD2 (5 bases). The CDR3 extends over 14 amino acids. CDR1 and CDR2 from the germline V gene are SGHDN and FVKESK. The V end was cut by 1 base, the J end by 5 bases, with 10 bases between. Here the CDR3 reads CASSQAGSLDTQYF. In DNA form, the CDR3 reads TGTGCCAGCAGCCAAGCGGGATCTCTAGATACGCAGTATTTT.